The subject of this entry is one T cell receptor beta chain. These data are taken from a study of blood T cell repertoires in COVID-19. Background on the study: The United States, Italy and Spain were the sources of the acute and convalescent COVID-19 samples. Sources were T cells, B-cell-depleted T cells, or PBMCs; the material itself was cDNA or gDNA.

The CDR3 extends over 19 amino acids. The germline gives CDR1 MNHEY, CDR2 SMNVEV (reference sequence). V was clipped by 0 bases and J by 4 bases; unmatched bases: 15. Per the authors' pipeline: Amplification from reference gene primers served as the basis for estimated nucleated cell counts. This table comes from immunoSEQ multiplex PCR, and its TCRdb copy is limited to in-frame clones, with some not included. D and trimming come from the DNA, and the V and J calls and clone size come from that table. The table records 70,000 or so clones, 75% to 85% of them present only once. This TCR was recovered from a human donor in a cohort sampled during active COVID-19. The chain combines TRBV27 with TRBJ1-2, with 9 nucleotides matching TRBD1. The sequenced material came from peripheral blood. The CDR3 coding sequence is TGTGCCAGCAGTTTATCGAGTACTAGGACAGGGGCTGTGATCTATGGCTACACCTTC. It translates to CASSLSSTRTGAVIYGYTF.